The 16 T cell receptor beta chains presented below share a single source sample, sequenced in a study of blood T cell repertoires in COVID-19. Sequencing was performed with immunoSEQ multiplex PCR; in TCRdb, only in-frame clones are kept and a portion is missing. The sample records about 360,000 clones, approximately 87% being singletons. Sequenced: PBMCs or T cells enriched from blood (not recorded which). The source of these receptors is a man aged 35 to 55 in a cohort exposed to, infected with or recovered from COVID-19 (not recorded which).

The V gene is TRBV5-1, the J gene TRBJ2-7; D ambiguous. CDR1 SGHRS and CDR2 YFSETQ come from the germline V gene. The CDR3 runs to 15 residues. V lost 1 base to trimming and J lost 0 bases, with 11 bases between them. The CDR3 DNA follows: TGCGCCAGCAGCTTGAGTGGTGCGAGCTCCTACGAGCAGTACTTC. It codes for CASSLSGASSYEQYF. Combining the CDR3 with reference TRBV5-1 and TRBJ2-7 gives the whole variable domain KAGVTQTPRYLIKTRGQQVTLSCSPISGHRSVSWYQQTPGQGLQFLFEYFSETQRNKGNFPGRFSGRQFSNSRSEMNVSTLELGDSALYLCASSLSGASSYEQYFGPGTRLTVT.

The chain couples TRBV5-1 to TRBJ2-7; D remains ambiguous. From germline, CDR1 is SGHRS and CDR2 YFSETQ. The CDR3 totals 13 residues. V shed 3 bases and J shed 4 bases, with 11 bases lying between them. This CDR3 reads CASSSPGKYEQYF. In DNA, the CDR3 is TGCGCCAGCAGCTCTCCAGGAAAATACGAGCAGTACTTC.

This clone showed up just once. This rearrangement joins TRBV10-3 to TRBJ1-2, with D uncertain. The CDR3 runs 12 residues. The germline gives CDR1 ENHRY, CDR2 SYGVKD. V dropped 3 bases and J dropped 7 bases, with 9 bases sitting between them. The CDR3 region is CAISEAPGGYTF. The DNA for the CDR3 is TGTGCCATCAGTGAAGCTCCGGGTGGCTACACCTTC.

This chain connects TRBV18 to TRBJ1-2, with 8 bases identical to TRBD1. CDR3 size: 15 residues. Germline CDR1 is KGHSH and CDR2 is LQKENI. The V segment lost 3 bases and the J segment 5 bases; nucleotides outside the gene matches: 8. As DNA, the CDR3 is TGTGCCAGCTCACCGGCGACAGGGGTCGGATATGGCTACACCTTC. Its translation: CASSPATGVGYGYTF.

This clone was counted a few times. The chain couples TRBV11-2 to TRBJ1-3; D not resolved. Trimming pared 0 bases from V and 5 bases from J, leaving 17 bases between. CDR3 length equals 17 residues. Germline loops: CDR1 SGHAT, CDR2 FQNNGV. CDR3 coding DNA: TGTGCCAGCAGCTTAGATCGTCCGGCAGGATCGAGAAACACCATATATTTT. This translates into CASSLDRPAGSRNTIYF.

CDR3: CASSLDSFQYEQYF. Written as DNA, the CDR3 is TGCGCCAGCAGCTTGGACTCTTTCCAATACGAGCAGTACTTC. The rearrangement links TRBV5-1 to TRBJ2-7, with D unclear. In germline, CDR1 is SGHRS, CDR2 YFSETQ. V was trimmed by 0 bases and J by 4 bases, leaving 11 bases between them. The CDR3 is 14 amino acids.

The V call is TRBV3-1 (or the pseudogene TRBV3-2), the J call TRBJ2-3; 10 nucleotides align to TRBD2. The CDR3 contains 17 residues. Trimming took 1 base from V and 3 from J; bases not matched to a gene: 7. Germline-derived CDR1 and CDR2 are LGHDT and YNNKEL (reference sequence). CDR3 region: CASSQGVPSGSTDTQYF. As DNA, the CDR3 is TGTGCCAGCAGCCAAGGAGTCCCTAGCGGGAGTACAGATACGCAGTATTTT.

This clone was seen a few times. The V and J genes are TRBV19 and TRBJ1-5; no clear D gene. Germline CDR1 is LNHDA and CDR2 is SQIVND (reference sequence). The CDR3 has 16 amino acids. V lost 6 bases and J 2 bases, leaving 17 bases between the germline ends. CDR3: CASSPSTALGNQPQHF. The CDR3 DNA reads as TGTGCCAGTAGCCCATCCACAGCCCTTGGCAATCAGCCCCAGCATTTT.

This clone was observed once. The V gene is TRBV4-1, the J gene TRBJ1-2; 8 bases agree with TRBD1. Germline V lookup: CDR1 MGHRA, CDR2 YSYEKL. The CDR3 contains 15 residues. V shed 4 bases, J shed 4 bases, and the junction held 8 bases outside the gene matches. Written as DNA, the CDR3 is TGCGCCAGCAGCCGCGGACAGGGCCAGGCCTATGGCTACACCTTC. Encoded protein: CASSRGQGQAYGYTF.

This chain uses TRBV7-9 with TRBJ1-4, with a possible D match to TRBD1 (5 bases). V was trimmed by 6 bases and J by 4 bases, leaving 9 bases between them. CDR3 length: 13 amino acids. The germline gives CDR1 SEHNR, CDR2 FQNEAQ (reference sequence). DNA of the CDR3: TGTGCCAGCAGTCGGGGGGGTAATGAAAAACTGTTTTTT. It translates to CASSRGGNEKLFF.

The chain is built from TRBV10-3 and TRBJ1-6, with TRBD1 as a possible D gene (5 bases). Germline loops: CDR1 ENHRY, CDR2 SYGVKD. V was trimmed by 10 bases and J by 7 bases, leaving 20 bases between them. The CDR3 has 15 amino acids. The CDR3 loop reads CATADQGATNSPLHF. The CDR3 coding sequence is TGTGCCACCGCTGACCAAGGGGCCACGAATTCACCCCTCCACTTT.

The rearrangement joins TRBV18 to TRBJ1-3, with D possibly matching TRBD1 (6 bases). Trimming removed 0 bases at V and 0 bases at J, with 12 bases between. There are 17 residues in the CDR3. The V gene's germline CDR1 is KGHSH and CDR2 LQKENI. The CDR3 loop is CASSPPGQQASGNTIYF. In nucleotides, the CDR3 is TGTGCCAGCTCACCACCGGGACAACAAGCCTCTGGAAACACCATATATTTT.

The chain couples TRBV6-5 to TRBJ1-2, with D perhaps matching TRBD1 (6 bases). Trimming shortened V by 11 bases and J by 2 bases, and 12 bases separated the two germline ends. Germline V gene data show CDR1 as MNHEY and CDR2 as SVGAGI. The CDR3 consists of 12 residues. For the CDR3, the DNA is TGTGCCGGGAATGACAGGAACTATGGCTACACCTTC. Residues: CAGNDRNYGYTF.

The chain links TRBV16 to TRBJ2-7; 7 bases agree with TRBD2. The CDR3 covers 15 residues. V trimming: 3 bases; J trimming: 2 bases; junction bases outside the gene matches: 7. Germline V lookup: CDR1 KGHSY, CDR2 FQNENV. The CDR3 region is CASSQTERGPYEQYF. The CDR3 DNA is TGTGCCAGCAGCCAGACCGAGCGGGGACCCTACGAGCAGTACTTC.

The chain links TRBV27 to TRBJ2-7; the match to TRBD1 covers 9 bases. The CDR3 has 15 amino acids. Germline CDR1 is MNHEY and CDR2 is SMNVEV (reference sequence). The trim removed 7 bases at V and 4 bases at J, leaving 11 bases unmatched. CDR3 in DNA: TGTGCCAGCAAAAATGGGGGGACAGGGCGGTACGAGCAGTACTTC. As protein: CASKNGGTGRYEQYF.

The rearrangement joins TRBV19 to TRBJ1-5, with 10 positions matching TRBD1. Germline loops: CDR1 LNHDA, CDR2 SQIVND (reference sequence). The CDR3 runs to 14 residues. Unmatched junction bases numbered 6, after V lost 6 bases and J lost 7 bases. The CDR3 coding sequence is TGTGCCAGTAGGACAGGGGGCTCAGGGCAGCCCCAGCATTTT. Its translation: CASRTGGSGQPQHF.